Each of the 30 T cell receptor beta chains below was sequenced from the same sample in a study of cytomegalovirus exposure and HLA in healthy donors. In the PCR, 60 Vbeta and 13 Jbeta primers were used. Sequenced by immunoSEQ multiplex PCR; TCRdb stores in-frame clones only, minus some. The table records around 160,000 clones, 65% to 80% of them present only once. Sequences were obtained from PBMCs. Receptors were obtained from a woman aged 35 to 49 in good health and CMV-seropositive.

The rearrangement uses TRBV4-3 and TRBJ1-2; TRBD1 is a possible D gene (6 bases). In germline, CDR1 is LGHNA, CDR2 YSLEER. CDR3 length: 14 residues. With 4 bases removed from V and 6 bases from J, the gap between germline ends came to 15 bases. The CDR3 here is CASSPRQGYDGYTF. CDR3 DNA: TGCGCCAGCAGCCCTCGGCAGGGGTATGATGGCTACACCTTC.

This clone was observed a few times. J is TRBJ2-3 and V is TRBV19; the D gene is possibly TRBD2 (6 bases). This CDR3 comprises 15 residues. V dropped 3 bases and J dropped 1 base, with 11 bases sitting between them. The V gene's germline CDR1 is LNHDA and CDR2 SQIVND (reference sequence). The DNA of the CDR3 is TGTGCCAGTAGTATCCCCACGGGGGGCACAGATACGCAGTATTTT. It encodes CASSIPTGGTDTQYF.

The CDR3 loop is CASSFDRVYQGGKLFF. The CDR3 DNA reads TGTGCCAGCAGCTTTGACAGGGTATATCAAGGGGGAAAACTGTTTTTT. This rearrangement joins TRBV7-2 to TRBJ1-4, with 7 bases fitting TRBD1. This CDR3 spans 16 amino acids. The ends lost 3 bases at V and 10 bases at J; junction bases unmatched: 14. From germline, CDR1 is SGHTA and CDR2 FQGNSA.

The J gene is TRBJ2-7, the V gene TRBV14; D possibly corresponds to TRBD2 (5 bases). The germline V gene has CDR1 SGHDN and CDR2 FVKESK. V was pared by 4 bases and J by 4 bases, with 14 bases between. There are 14 residues in the CDR3. CDR3 sequence: CASSPGNLGYEQYF. CDR3 nucleotide sequence: TGTGCCAGCAGCCCGGGGAACCTGGGATACGAGCAGTACTTC.

The rearrangement joins TRBV6-5 to TRBJ1-5; the match to TRBD1 covers 9 bases. J lost 3 bases, V lost 6 bases, and 3 bases had no gene match. The length of the CDR3 is 14 residues. In germline, CDR1 is MNHEY, CDR2 SVGAGI. The CDR3 bases are TGTGCCAGCAGATGGGACAGGGACAATCAGCCCCAGCATTTT. Protein product: CASRWDRDNQPQHF.

Only a few counts were recorded for this clone. V is TRBV6-6 and J is TRBJ1-5; 7 nucleotides align to TRBD1. Trimming at V came to 7 bases and at J to 2 bases, leaving 5 bases not matched to a gene. This CDR3 is 14 amino acids long. CDR1 MNHNY and CDR2 SVGAGI come from the germline V gene (reference sequence). In DNA, the CDR3 is TGTGCCAGCACGACAGGGACGGGCAATCAGCCCCAGCATTTT. This sequence encodes CASTTGTGNQPQHF.

This chain links TRBV28 with TRBJ2-2; 7 bases are a match to TRBD1. This CDR3 contains 15 residues. Germline CDR1 MDHEN, CDR2 SYDVKM. V shed 6 bases, J shed 1 base, and the junction held 5 bases outside the gene matches. Written as DNA, the CDR3 is TGTGCCAGCAGCCAAGGGACAGTGAACACCGGGGAGCTGTTTTTT. Encoded protein: CASSQGTVNTGELFF.

V is TRBV5-6 and J is TRBJ1-3; a possible D gene is TRBD1 (6 bases). The CDR3 totals 15 residues. V was clipped by 3 bases and J by 1 base, with 11 bases between them. Germline V gene lookup returns CDR1 SGHDT and CDR2 YYEEEE. This CDR3 is CASSSATGSGNTIYF. DNA of the CDR3: TGTGCCAGCAGCTCGGCTACAGGGTCTGGAAACACCATATATTTT.

V gene TRBV18 combines with J gene TRBJ1-4, with 7 bases lining up with TRBD1. This CDR3 contains 14 residues. V lost 4 bases to trimming and J lost 6 bases; unmatched junction nucleotides: 5. Germline CDR1 reads KGHSH; CDR2 reads LQKENI. CDR3 DNA sequence: TGTGCCAGCTCACTCGGGACAGAAGATGAAAAACTGTTTTTT. This translates into CASSLGTEDEKLFF.

The chain links TRBV7-7 to TRBJ2-5, with TRBD1 matching 7 bases. V shed 6 bases, J shed 4 bases, and the junction held 5 bases outside the gene matches. The CDR3 is made up of 13 amino acids. Germline values: CDR1 SSHAT, CDR2 FNYEAQ (reference sequence). The CDR3 protein is CASSYKGAETQYF. Written as DNA, the CDR3 is TGTGCCAGCAGTTATAAGGGGGCAGAGACCCAGTACTTC.

This chain links TRBV2 with TRBJ1-5; no clear D gene. The CDR3 extends over 14 amino acids. Germline CDR1 reads SNHLY; CDR2 reads FYNNEI. Trimming shortened V by 3 bases and J by 0 bases, and 6 bases separated the two germline ends. The CDR3 sequence: CASSDSHSNQPQHF. CDR3 coding DNA: TGTGCCAGCAGTGACTCACATAGCAATCAGCCCCAGCATTTT.

The CDR3 coding sequence is TGTGCCAGCAGCATATATCAGGGTACTAGCACAGATACGCAGTATTTT. Translated, it gives CASSIYQGTSTDTQYF. The chain links TRBV5-4 to TRBJ2-3; D may be TRBD1 (5 bases). CDR1 and CDR2 from the germline V gene are SGHNT and YYREEE (reference sequence). Trimming pared 4 bases from V and 0 bases from J, leaving 15 bases between. The CDR3 is 16 residues long.

This chain joins TRBV7-2 and TRBJ1-6; D remains ambiguous. CDR1 SGHTA and CDR2 FQGNSA come from the germline V gene. This CDR3 comprises 13 residues. V was shortened by 1 base and J by 10 bases, with 8 bases between the two germline ends. DNA of the CDR3: TGTGCCAGCAGCTTAGATGAGGGATCACCCCTCCACTTT. This codes for CASSLDEGSPLHF. Full variable domain (rest looked up from reference TRBV7-2 and TRBJ1-6): GAGVSQSPSNKVTEKGKDVELRCDPISGHTALYWYRQSLGQGLEFLIYFQGNSAPDKSGLPSDRFSAERTGGSVSTLTIQRTQQEDSAVYLCASSLDEGSPLHFGNGTRLTVT.

The genes are TRBV7-2 and TRBJ2-7; 12 nucleotides agree with TRBD2. V lost 4 bases, J lost 2 bases, and 3 bases stayed unmatched. The CDR3 has 15 residues. The germline V gene encodes CDR1 SGHTA and CDR2 FQGNSA. The DNA of the CDR3 is TGTGCCAGCAGCTCTCTAGCGGGGGGGCCCTACGAGCAGTACTTC. It is translated as CASSSLAGGPYEQYF. Supplemented by reference TRBV7-2 and TRBJ2-7, the full variable domain reads GAGVSQSPSNKVTEKGKDVELRCDPISGHTALYWYRQSLGQGLEFLIYFQGNSAPDKSGLPSDRFSAERTGGSVSTLTIQRTQQEDSAVYLCASSSLAGGPYEQYFGPGTRLTVT.

This clone has just a few counts. This chain links TRBV30 with TRBJ2-3; perhaps TRBD2 as D (5 bases). Trimming stripped 7 bases from V and 0 bases from J, with 11 bases between. The CDR3 has 13 amino acids. CDR1 and CDR2 from the germline V gene are GTSNPN and SVGIG (reference sequence). CDR3 protein: CASAGRSTDTQYF. CDR3 bases: TGTGCCTCGGCGGGCAGAAGCACAGATACGCAGTATTTT.

This clone was seen just once. This sequence joins TRBV5-1 and TRBJ2-2, with TRBD1 identical over 11 bases. Germline V gives CDR1 SGHRS, CDR2 YFSETQ. V was pared by 4 bases and J by 3 bases, with 8 bases of the junction left unmatched. The CDR3 extends over 17 amino acids. CDR3 amino acids: CASSRDPGQGDTGELFF. The CDR3 DNA reads TGCGCCAGCAGCCGTGACCCGGGACAGGGGGACACCGGGGAGCTGTTTTTT.

This clone showed up just once. The genes are TRBV28 and TRBJ2-3; maybe TRBD1 (6 bases). This CDR3 spans 14 amino acids. Germline V gene data show CDR1 as MDHEN and CDR2 as SYDVKM. The V end lost 6 bases, the J end lost 5 bases, and 15 bases lay between the germline ends. CDR3 DNA sequence: TGTGCCAGCAGCCCAAATACAGGGCTAGATACGCAGTATTTT. This translates into CASSPNTGLDTQYF.

In regard to this clone: The same CDR3 arises from other DNA sequences in this sample as well. The gene calls are TRBV5-1 and TRBJ1-2, with D tentatively TRBD1 (6 bases). The CDR3 covers 13 residues. Germline V gene sequence: CDR1 SGHRS, CDR2 YFSETQ. V dropped 7 bases and J dropped 2 bases, with 12 bases sitting between them. Here the CDR3 DNA reads TGCGCCAGCTCGGCAACAGGGAACTATGGCTACACCTTC. Translated: CASSATGNYGYTF.

The chain carries TRBV11-2 and TRBJ2-5; 7 positions agree with TRBD1. Per germline, CDR1 SGHAT and CDR2 FQNNGV. The CDR3 loop spans 14 amino acids. V lost 3 bases to trimming and J lost 5 bases; unmatched junction nucleotides: 6. The CDR3 DNA sequence: TGTGCCAGCAGCTTCCAGGGGGTAGGGGAGACCCAGTACTTC. Translated: CASSFQGVGETQYF.

This chain uses TRBV6-6 with TRBJ1-3; D not certain. This CDR3 has 14 amino acids. Germline V gene sequence: CDR1 MNHNY, CDR2 SVGAGI (reference sequence). V shed 8 bases and J shed 0 bases, with 11 bases lying between them. The CDR3 sequence: CASCPRGSGNTIYF. The DNA of the CDR3 is TGTGCCAGCTGCCCGCGGGGCTCTGGAAACACCATATATTTT.

The rearrangement joins TRBV5-5 to TRBJ1-3; D not resolved. Trimming took off 5 bases at V and 0 bases at J, with 12 bases between the two ends. Germline V gene sequence: CDR1 SGHKS, CDR2 YYEKEE (reference sequence). The CDR3 contains 15 residues. The CDR3 region has the DNA TGTGCCAGCAGATATAGTGAGAACTCTGGAAACACCATATATTTT. Protein: CASRYSENSGNTIYF.

The chain recombines TRBV5-4 with TRBJ1-4; tentative D call: TRBD1 (5 bases). The germline V gene has CDR1 SGHNT and CDR2 YYREEE (reference sequence). This CDR3 is built from 15 residues. V dropped 0 bases and J dropped 2 bases, with 8 bases sitting between them. As DNA, the CDR3 is TGTGCCAGCAGCTTGGGGTCAGGGACTAATGAAAAACTGTTTTTT. It translates to CASSLGSGTNEKLFF.

This clone was seen a few times. V gene TRBV7-2 combines with J gene TRBJ2-1, with 8 bases lining up with TRBD2. The CDR3 runs 15 residues. With V trimmed by 1 base and J by 9 bases, 8 bases remained unmatched. CDR1 and CDR2 from the germline V gene are SGHTA and FQGNSA. The CDR3 bases are TGTGCCAGCAGCTTAGGCGGCGGGAGGCTGATTGAGCAGTTCTTC. Translating it yields CASSLGGGRLIEQFF.

This chain connects TRBV7-2 to TRBJ2-1; TRBD2 is a possible D gene (5 bases). Trimming took 5 bases from V and 0 from J, leaving 11 bases between them. The V gene's germline CDR1 is SGHTA and CDR2 FQGNSA. The CDR3 length is 15 residues. CDR3 DNA sequence: TGTGCCAGCAGCCCTCTGGGGAGCTCCTACAATGAGCAGTTCTTC. It is translated as CASSPLGSSYNEQFF.

The chain recombines TRBV30 with TRBJ1-5; D might be TRBD1 (5 bases). The germline CDR1 and CDR2 sequences are GTSNPN and SVGIG (reference sequence). Trimming cost V 2 bases and J 1 base, with 12 bases left between them. The CDR3 length is 15 residues. This chain's CDR3 is CAWSRSPGSNQPQHF. CDR3 nucleotide sequence: TGTGCCTGGAGTAGAAGCCCAGGGAGCAATCAGCCCCAGCATTTT.

For the CDR3, the DNA is TGTGCCAGCAGCGTAACTAGCGGGACATTCACAGTAAATGAGCAGTTCTTC. This sequence encodes CASSVTSGTFTVNEQFF. The chain employs TRBV9 and TRBJ2-1, with 10 bases that match TRBD2. Germline V gives CDR1 SGDLS, CDR2 YYNGEE. V dropped 1 base and J dropped 7; count of bases not matched to a gene: 11. This CDR3 spans 17 amino acids.

J is TRBJ2-1 and V is TRBV21-1; the table's D gene call, TRBD1, was not cross checked with the DNA. TRBV21-1 constitutes a pseudogene. The length of the CDR3 is 16 residues. The CDR3 nucleotides are TGTGCCAGCAGCAAAAAAGGGGGACCTTCCTACAATGAGCAGTTCTTC. The encoded protein is CASSKKGGPSYNEQFF.

The rearrangement links TRBV28 to TRBJ2-7; no clear D gene. Trimming pared 2 bases from V and 1 base from J, leaving 3 bases between. The CDR3 contains 12 residues. The germline V gene has CDR1 MDHEN and CDR2 SYDVKM. The CDR3: CASSLHSYEQYF. In DNA, the CDR3 is TGTGCCAGCAGTTTACATTCCTACGAGCAGTACTTC.

This clone has only a few counts. The chain couples TRBV9 to TRBJ2-2, with TRBD2 identical over 10 bases. With V trimmed by 0 bases and J by 7 bases, 3 bases remained unmatched. Germline V gene lookup returns CDR1 SGDLS and CDR2 YYNGEE. The CDR3 runs to 15 residues. CDR3 region: CASSVGGTSDGELFF. The DNA of the CDR3 is TGTGCCAGCAGCGTAGGAGGGACTAGCGACGGGGAGCTGTTTTTT. Full variable domain (outside the CDR3, taken from reference TRBV9 and TRBJ2-2): DSGVTQTPKHLITATGQRVTLRCSPRSGDLSVYWYQQSLDQGLQFLIQYYNGEERAKGNILERFSAQQFPDLHSELNLSSLELGDSALYFCASSVGGTSDGELFFGEGSRLTVL.

This CDR3 reads CASSLGTSGANEQFF. In DNA form, the CDR3 reads TGTGCCAGCAGCTTGGGGACTAGCGGAGCGAATGAGCAGTTCTTC. The chain carries TRBV7-2 and TRBJ2-1; 11 positions match TRBD2. V dropped 3 bases and J dropped 7; count of bases not matched to a gene: 5. The CDR3 sequence is 15 residues long. The V gene's germline CDR1 is SGHTA and CDR2 FQGNSA.